There are a few counts of the clone carrying this T cell receptor beta chain. Its antigen remains unknown. The record originates from a study of beta chain features in type 1 diabetes. Study conclusions and caveats: TCRB CDR3s from Type 1 diabetes patients were moderately but significantly shorter in all four CD4+ subsets.

What was sequenced were expressed TCRB transcripts, since all of the isolated RNA had been reverse transcribed. Using immunoSEQ multiplex PCR, the repertoire was profiled, and TCRdb retains in-frame clones only, with some absent. The data show about 370,000 clones, roughly a tenth seen once. The V gene's germline CDR1 is KGHSH and CDR2 LQKENI. The trim removed 3 bases at V and 4 bases at J, leaving 3 bases unmatched. CDR3 length equals 14 residues. The genes are TRBV18 and TRBJ2-3, with 8 bases fitting TRBD2. The sample taken for sequencing was central memory CD4+ T cells from blood. The sequence was obtained from a man aged 25-40 years with type 1 diabetes. This chain's CDR3 is CASSPPAGADTQYF. The CDR3 DNA reads as TGTGCCAGCTCACCTCCAGCGGGAGCAGATACGCAGTATTTT. The whole variable domain, filled in from reference TRBV18 and TRBJ2-3, reads NAGVMQNPRHLVRRRGQEARLRCSPMKGHSHVYWYRQLPEEGLKFMVYLQKENIIDESGMPKERFSAEFPKEGPSILRIQQVVRGDSAAYFCASSPPAGADTQYFGPGTRLTVL.